This entry lists 12 T cell receptor beta chains sequenced from one sample in a study of cytomegalovirus exposure and HLA in healthy donors. The primer mix had 60 Vbeta and 13 Jbeta primers. TCRdb's table, derived via immunoSEQ multiplex PCR, lists solely in-frame clones and lacks some. This table holds hundreds of thousands of clones, about 83% found once. The sample consisted of PBMCs. The receptor source for this set is a girl aged 5 to 17 in good health and CMV-seronegative.

The J gene is TRBJ2-6, the V gene TRBV18; TRBD1 is a possible D gene (6 bases). The CDR3 consists of 16 residues. Trimming removed 5 bases from V and 4 bases from J, with 15 bases in between. CDR1 is KGHSH and CDR2 is LQKENI in the germline V gene. CDR3 sequence (DNA): TGTGCCAGCTCAAACCAGTGGGGGCAAGGGGCCAACGTCCTGACTTTC. Protein: CASSNQWGQGANVLTF.

CDR3 in DNA: TGTGCCAGCAGGTGGCCGGGACAGGGGAGTCAGTACTTC. This gives the protein CASRWPGQGSQYF. The chain uses TRBV28 and TRBJ2-7, with 10 bases lining up with TRBD1. Germline CDR1 reads MDHEN; CDR2 reads SYDVKM. V was clipped by 6 bases and J by 10 bases; unmatched bases: 9. The CDR3 covers 13 residues.

This chain connects TRBV2 to TRBJ2-7, with 9 bases matching TRBD1. Germline loops: CDR1 SNHLY, CDR2 FYNNEI. The V gene end was trimmed by 8 bases and the J gene end by 2 bases; junction bases not matched to a gene: 4. This CDR3 is built from 13 residues. CDR3 amino acids: CASGQGWAYEQYF. The CDR3 coding sequence is TGTGCCAGCGGACAGGGGTGGGCCTACGAGCAGTACTTC.

CDR3 in amino acids: CASSLDGGGYQPQHF. In DNA, the CDR3 is TGTGCCAGCAGTTTAGATGGGGGCGGTTATCAGCCCCAGCATTTT. This chain connects TRBV27 to TRBJ1-5; tentative D call: TRBD1 (6 bases). The CDR3 sequence is 15 residues long. V was clipped by 2 bases and J by 5 bases, with 13 bases between them. Germline CDR1 and CDR2: MNHEY and SMNVEV (reference sequence).

The J gene is TRBJ1-3, the V gene TRBV5-6; 9 bases fit TRBD1. Germline V CDR1 and CDR2: SGHDT, YYEEEE. V was pared by 0 bases and J by 4 bases, with 8 bases of the junction left unmatched. There are 17 residues in the CDR3. The CDR3 DNA follows: TGTGCCAGCAGCTTGGCCAGATGGACAGGGGAAGGAAACACCATATATTTT. Amino acid sequence: CASSLARWTGEGNTIYF.

The chain couples TRBV18 to TRBJ1-6; TRBD1 matches at 7 bases. Germline V lookup: CDR1 KGHSH, CDR2 LQKENI. Trimming removed 0 bases from V and 7 bases from J; junction bases left unmatched: 3. There are 15 residues in the CDR3. CDR3 sequence reads: CASSPPKGANSPLHF. In DNA, the CDR3 is TGTGCCAGCTCACCACCTAAGGGGGCGAATTCACCCCTCCACTTT.

The chain joins TRBV11-3 to TRBJ2-1; D is possibly TRBD2 (5 bases). Germline CDR1 and CDR2: SGHNT and YENEEA. V was shortened by 3 bases and J by 6 bases, with 27 bases between the two germline ends. The CDR3 is made up of 19 amino acids. CDR3 amino acids: CASSFLGSRIGRSGNEQFF. The CDR3 DNA sequence: TGTGCCAGCAGCTTCCTCGGTAGCCGGATTGGTCGGAGCGGCAATGAGCAGTTCTTC.

The chain links TRBV7-8 to TRBJ1-3; D is possibly TRBD1 (6 bases). The CDR3 totals 15 residues. V dropped 5 bases and J dropped 7 bases, with 18 bases sitting between them. Germline CDR1 SGHVS, CDR2 FQNEAQ. The CDR3: CASSPDRPGRNTIYF. Here the CDR3 DNA reads TGTGCCAGCAGCCCTGACAGGCCGGGAAGGAACACCATATATTTT.

This chain uses TRBV19 with TRBJ1-6; D gene uncertain. V was shortened by 1 base and J by 14 bases, with 12 bases between the two germline ends. Germline CDR1 reads LNHDA; CDR2 reads SQIVND (reference sequence). The CDR3 sequence is 13 residues long. CDR3 sequence: CASSIAARQTLHF. CDR3 in DNA: TGTGCCAGTAGTATAGCGGCCCGACAAACCCTCCACTTT.

This clone was observed once. The junction shows a germline mismatch at one end, possibly a read error. The CDR3, as DNA: TGTGCCAGCGGTGACAGGGGCGGCTATGGCTACACCTTC. Protein: CASGDRGGYGYTF. This sequence joins TRBV6-1 and TRBJ1-2, with 8 bases identical to TRBD1. The CDR3 is 13 amino acids. Germline values: CDR1 MNHNS, CDR2 SASEGT.

This clone has just a few counts. V and J are TRBV6-6 and TRBJ2-7; 9 positions agree with TRBD1. V was clipped by 2 bases and J by 6 bases; unmatched bases: 5. Germline loops: CDR1 MNHNY, CDR2 SVGAGI (reference sequence). CDR3 length: 14 amino acids. The CDR3 coding sequence is TGTGCCAGCAGTTACGCCGGGACAGGGTTCGAGCAGTACTTC. It codes for CASSYAGTGFEQYF.

The chain links TRBV5-1 to TRBJ2-5; 13 bases map to TRBD2. Unmatched junction bases numbered 4, after V lost 6 bases and J lost 5 bases. CDR1 and CDR2 (germline): SGHRS, YFSETQ. This CDR3 is 14 amino acids long. This chain's CDR3 is CASTGTSGMETQYF. The CDR3 coding sequence is TGCGCCAGCACCGGGACTAGCGGGATGGAGACCCAGTACTTC.